Presented here are 7 T cell receptor beta chains from one specimen sequenced in a study of blood T cell repertoires in COVID-19. Profiling relied on immunoSEQ multiplex PCR, and the TCRdb table lists in-frame clones only, not all of them. The sample includes about 40,000 clones, about 91% of them seen just once. What was sequenced was peripheral blood. The source of these receptors is a man aged 45-65 years with active COVID-19.

This clone appeared once. This chain connects TRBV19 to TRBJ2-2; 8 bases agree with TRBD1. CDR3 length: 15 residues. The trim removed 8 bases at V and 5 bases at J, leaving 10 bases unmatched. CDR1 LNHDA and CDR2 SQIVND come from the germline V gene (reference sequence). The chain's CDR3 is CASRTGTGRTGELFF. Here the CDR3 DNA reads TGTGCCAGTCGAACCGGGACAGGCCGTACCGGGGAGCTGTTTTTT.

The rearrangement links TRBV12-3 or TRBV12-4 to TRBJ1-4; 7 nucleotides agree with TRBD1. Trimming took 5 bases from V and 5 from J; bases not matched to a gene: 2. There are 13 residues in the CDR3. In DNA, the CDR3 is TGTGCCAGCAGTCCGGACAGGAATGAAAAACTGTTTTTT. This sequence encodes CASSPDRNEKLFF.

The V and J genes are TRBV5-1 and TRBJ2-1; 9 nucleotides match TRBD2. The trim removed 4 bases at V and 6 bases at J, leaving 11 bases unmatched. This CDR3 contains 16 residues. Germline V gene data show CDR1 as SGHRS and CDR2 as YFSETQ. The CDR3 DNA reads as TGCGCCAGCAGCCCGGCAGTGCTAGCGGGGACCAATGAGCAGTTCTTC. Its protein is CASSPAVLAGTNEQFF.

This sequence joins TRBV5-4 and TRBJ2-4; D gene unclear. In germline, CDR1 is SGHNT, CDR2 YYREEE (reference sequence). The CDR3 extends over 13 amino acids. The V and J ends lost 2 bases and 1 base respectively, with 4 bases between them. CDR3 nucleotide sequence: TGTGCCAGCAGCTTCCCGGCCAAAAACATTCAGTACTTC. Amino acids: CASSFPAKNIQYF.

The chain couples TRBV6-5 to TRBJ2-1; D may be TRBD2 (5 bases). The CDR3 has 15 amino acids. The germline V gene has CDR1 MNHEY and CDR2 SVGAGI. The ends were cut back, 2 bases at V and 8 bases at J, with 16 bases in the middle. CDR3 protein: CASSYQIVRTDEQFF. The CDR3 nucleotides read TGTGCCAGCAGTTACCAAATCGTGCGGACTGATGAGCAGTTCTTC.

The chain links TRBV7-8 to TRBJ2-1, with 11 bases matching TRBD1. This CDR3 contains 15 residues. The V and J ends lost 0 bases and 10 bases, in that order; junction bases with no gene match: 5. Germline assignment: CDR1 SGHVS and CDR2 FQNEAQ. CDR3 loop: CASSLAGTGGREQFF. In DNA form, the CDR3 reads TGTGCCAGCAGCTTAGCCGGGACAGGGGGTCGGGAGCAGTTCTTC.

V gene TRBV28 combines with J gene TRBJ1-1; TRBD1 matches 8 bases. The CDR3 has 15 amino acids. The trim removed 6 bases at V and 1 base at J, leaving 7 bases unmatched. Germline V gene sequence: CDR1 MDHEN, CDR2 SYDVKM. CDR3 DNA: TGTGCCAGCAGAGCGTCGACAGGGGCGAACACTGAAGCTTTCTTT. It encodes CASRASTGANTEAFF.